Following are 19 T cell receptor beta chains from one sample sequenced in a study of T-cell reconstitution after alpha-beta-depleted transplantation in children. Preparing the TCRbeta library involved the use of unique molecular identifiers. TCRdb used MiXCR to reprocess the PCR reads, holding one entry per CDR3 protein. The repertoire consists of about 580,000 distinct CDR3 sequences, with about 21% occurring once and the leading ten covering 14%. This material consisted of PBMCs, mostly from graft donor cells, taken 360 days after TCRalphabeta/CD19-depleted stem cell transplant. These receptors were taken from a boy younger than two who had a stem cell transplant for acute myeloid leukemia, so the T cells may come from the graft donor.

This clonotype was seen ten or more times. The genes are TRBV4-1 and TRBJ1-4; D is unresolved. The CDR3 extends over 13 amino acids. Germline V CDR1 and CDR2: MGHRA, YSYEKL. The V gene lost 1 base and the J gene lost 7 bases, with 7 bases spanning the gap. CDR3 sequence (DNA): TGCGCCAGCAGCCAAGGGGTTGCTGAAAAACTGTTTTTT. Translated, it gives CASSQGVAEKLFF.

The chain links TRBV7-9 to TRBJ2-2; D gene unclear. CDR3 size: 14 residues. Germline CDR1 reads SEHNR; CDR2 reads FQNEAQ (reference sequence). V dropped 0 bases and J dropped 7 bases, with 9 bases sitting between them. Here the CDR3 reads CASSLAEGIGELFF. CDR3 sequence (DNA): TGTGCCAGCAGCTTAGCGGAAGGGATCGGGGAGCTGTTTTTT.

This clonotype was recorded at least ten times. This chain's CDR3 is CSARVSGTPNTGELFF. In DNA form, the CDR3 reads TGCAGTGCTAGAGTATCCGGGACCCCTAACACCGGGGAGCTGTTTTTT. The rearrangement joins TRBV20-1 to TRBJ2-2; D may correspond to TRBD1 or TRBD2 (5 bases each). CDR3 length: 16 amino acids. CDR1 DFQATT and CDR2 SNEGSKA come from the germline V gene (reference sequence). The germline V and J ends were trimmed by 1 base and 2 bases, with 14 bases remaining between them.

There are a few counts of this clonotype. The chain employs TRBV6-1 and TRBJ1-5, with D unresolved. The CDR3 spans 14 residues. CDR1 and CDR2 from the germline V gene are MNHNS and SASEGT. V was trimmed by 6 bases and J by 6 bases, leaving 15 bases between them. The CDR3, as DNA: TGTGCCAGCAGCGATCGGGCCTACGGTCAGCCCCAGCATTTT. Translating it yields CASSDRAYGQPQHF.

This clonotype occurred many times. The gene calls are TRBV4-1 and TRBJ2-2, with D unclear. The CDR3 sequence is 15 residues long. V was cut by 8 bases and J by 4 bases, with 17 bases left in between. CDR1 is MGHRA, CDR2 YSYEKL, per germline. The CDR3 protein is CASAGRGSRTGELFF. The CDR3 DNA follows: TGCGCCAGCGCCGGCAGAGGCTCCCGCACCGGGGAGCTGTTTTTT.

This chain joins TRBV11-1 and TRBJ1-2, with 11 bases aligning to TRBD1. The V gene end was trimmed by 5 bases and the J gene end by 8 bases; junction bases not matched to a gene: 10. There are 15 residues in the CDR3. The germline V gene encodes CDR1 SGHAT and CDR2 FQDESV (reference sequence). The CDR3 spells CASSKHSGQGDGYTF. The CDR3 DNA sequence: TGTGCCAGCAGCAAGCATTCGGGACAGGGGGACGGCTACACCTTC.

In this sample, this clonotype turned up many times. At one boundary the junction diverges from the germline segment, which might be a read error. This chain links TRBV5-6 with TRBJ2-1, with a weak D call TRBD2 (5 bases). The CDR3 extends over 12 amino acids. Germline CDR1 reads SGHDT; CDR2 reads YYEEEE. CDR3 protein: CAISPGENEQFF. In nucleotides, the CDR3 is TGTGCCATCAGCCCCGGGGAGAATGAGCAGTTCTTC.

This clonotype was observed at least ten times. This sequence joins TRBV12-3 or TRBV12-4 and TRBJ2-2, with no clear D. V lost 6 bases and J 3 bases, leaving 14 bases between the germline ends. CDR3 size: 15 residues. The CDR3 nucleotides are TGTGCCAGCAGAGAAGCAAACCAACACACCGGGGAGCTGTTTTTT. As protein: CASREANQHTGELFF.

This clonotype was observed many times. The chain carries TRBV7-2 and TRBJ2-7, with no clear D. V was cut by 3 bases and J by 7 bases, with 22 bases left in between. The V gene's germline CDR1 is SGHTA and CDR2 FQGNSA. The CDR3 consists of 16 residues. The CDR3 protein is CASSFSIPGVHREQYF. Written as DNA, the CDR3 is TGTGCCAGCAGCTTTAGTATCCCGGGCGTTCATCGGGAGCAGTACTTC.

The V call is TRBV28, the J call TRBJ2-7, with 9 bases matching TRBD1. Per the germline V gene, CDR1 is MDHEN and CDR2 is SYDVKM. The trim removed 2 bases at V and 7 bases at J, leaving 6 bases unmatched. The CDR3 spans 14 residues. This CDR3 reads CASSLSDRGREQYV. The CDR3 region has the DNA TGTGCCAGCAGTTTAAGCGACAGGGGGAGGGAGCAGTACGTC.

This clonotype was seen only once. The genes are TRBV7-6 and TRBJ2-2; 7 positions agree with TRBD1. The CDR3 runs to 17 residues. Per the germline V gene, CDR1 is SGHVS and CDR2 is FNYEAQ. With 1 base clipped from V and 0 bases from J, the junction kept 5 bases outside the gene matches. CDR3 sequence (DNA): TGTGCCAGCAGCTTAGGCCTAGGGGGCGCGAACACCGGGGAGCTGTTTTTT. Translating it yields CASSLGLGGANTGELFF.

Ten or more counts support this clonotype. This rearrangement joins TRBV6-5 to TRBJ2-3; maybe TRBD2 (6 bases). Trimming stripped 1 base from V and 4 bases from J, with 9 bases between. The CDR3 has 14 amino acids. Looked up from germline, CDR1 is MNHEY and CDR2 is SVGAGI. This CDR3 reads CASSYWGEADTQYF. CDR3 DNA sequence: TGTGCCAGCAGTTACTGGGGGGAAGCAGATACGCAGTATTTT.

The genes are TRBV6-5 and TRBJ2-7; TRBD1 matches 9 bases. The CDR3 is made up of 14 amino acids. V gave up 6 bases and J gave up 5 bases; unmatched junction bases: 8. Germline CDR1 and CDR2: MNHEY and SVGAGI. CDR3 residues: CASRYGTGNNEQYF. CDR3 in DNA: TGTGCCAGCAGATACGGGACAGGGAACAACGAGCAGTACTTC.

The V and J genes are TRBV7-2 and TRBJ2-2; D may correspond to TRBD1 or TRBD2 (5 bases each). Germline V gene sequence: CDR1 SGHTA, CDR2 FQGNSA. V shed 1 base and J shed 6 bases, with 9 bases lying between them. The CDR3 contains 14 residues. The CDR3 spells CASSLERGAGELFF. CDR3 in DNA: TGTGCCAGCAGCTTAGAGAGGGGCGCCGGGGAGCTGTTTTTT.

There are many counts of this clonotype. The chain uses TRBV15 and TRBJ2-1, with TRBD2 matching 11 bases. This CDR3 contains 16 residues. Germline values: CDR1 LNHNV, CDR2 YYDKDF (reference sequence). The V gene end was trimmed by 4 bases and the J gene end by 7 bases; junction bases not matched to a gene: 9. The CDR3 reads CATSTYSGGAGNEQFF. CDR3 nucleotides: TGTGCCACCAGCACCTATAGCGGGGGGGCAGGGAATGAGCAGTTCTTC.

The rearrangement joins TRBV12-3 or TRBV12-4 to TRBJ2-2; TRBD2 agrees at 8 bases. The CDR3 sequence is 16 residues long. The V and J ends lost 6 bases and 5 bases, in that order; junction bases with no gene match: 11. The chain's CDR3 is CASRLAGGIRTGELFF. The CDR3 DNA is TGTGCCAGCAGACTCGCGGGGGGAATTAGGACCGGGGAGCTGTTTTTT.

The chain links TRBV7-2 to TRBJ2-1, with 8 nucleotides matching TRBD2. The CDR3 totals 13 residues. Germline loops: CDR1 SGHTA, CDR2 FQGNSA. V was pared by 3 bases and J by 10 bases, with 5 bases of the junction left unmatched. Here the CDR3 reads CASSFSRGDEQFF. DNA of the CDR3: TGTGCCAGCAGCTTTTCGCGGGGGGACGAGCAGTTCTTC.

The rearrangement joins TRBV20-1 to TRBJ2-3; 10 bases are shared with TRBD2. CDR3 length equals 16 residues. Germline lookup yields CDR1 DFQATT and CDR2 SNEGSKA (reference sequence). V shed 0 bases, J shed 4 bases, and the junction held 7 bases outside the gene matches. The CDR3 spells CSARDWGSGGADTQYF. As DNA, the CDR3 is TGCAGTGCTAGAGATTGGGGGAGCGGGGGGGCAGATACGCAGTATTTT.

This clonotype has a count of ten or more. The chain has TRBV20-1 and TRBJ1-5; TRBD1 aligns across 7 bases. This CDR3 spans 16 amino acids. Germline assignment: CDR1 DFQATT and CDR2 SNEGSKA (reference sequence). V shed 2 bases, J shed 2 bases, and the junction held 9 bases outside the gene matches. The CDR3 is CSARSPTGAGNQPQHF. For the CDR3, the DNA is TGCAGTGCTAGATCCCCAACAGGGGCGGGCAATCAGCCCCAGCATTTT.